This TCR beta chain derives from a study of blood T cell repertoires in COVID-19. Overall study: Both acute and convalescent COVID-19 samples were obtained from the United States, Italy and Spain. The cDNA or gDNA used as material had been derived from T cells, B-cell-depleted T cells, or PBMCs.

Original data processing: Estimates of nucleated cell counts were drawn from the amplification of reference gene primers. The assay was immunoSEQ multiplex PCR, and TCRdb's table has in-frame clones only and misses some. Clone size and V and J calls were adopted from that table, with D and trimming inferred from the DNA. The table has 200,000 to 300,000 clones, roughly four fifths seen once. CDR1 MDHEN and CDR2 SYDVKM come from the germline V gene. The CDR3 has 15 amino acids. Unmatched junction bases numbered 5, after V lost 2 bases and J lost 9 bases. Specimen: peripheral blood. The source of this sequence is a man in his fifties or sixties with acute or convalescent COVID-19. This chain connects TRBV28 to TRBJ2-1; 12 positions match TRBD2. As DNA, the CDR3 is TGTGCCAGCAGTTTAGAGACTAGCGGGAGAAGTGAGCAGTTCTTC. Translation gives CASSLETSGRSEQFF.